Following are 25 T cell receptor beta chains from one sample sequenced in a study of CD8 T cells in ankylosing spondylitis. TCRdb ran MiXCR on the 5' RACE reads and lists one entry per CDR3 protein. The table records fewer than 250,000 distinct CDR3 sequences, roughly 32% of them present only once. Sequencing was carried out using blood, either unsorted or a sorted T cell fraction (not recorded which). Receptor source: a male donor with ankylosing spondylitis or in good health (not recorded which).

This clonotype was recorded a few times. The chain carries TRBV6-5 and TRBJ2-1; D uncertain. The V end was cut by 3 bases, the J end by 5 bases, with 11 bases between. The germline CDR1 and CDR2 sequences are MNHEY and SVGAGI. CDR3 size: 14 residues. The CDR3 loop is CASSYGRRDNEQFF. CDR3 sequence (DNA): TGTGCCAGCAGTTATGGCCGAAGAGACAATGAGCAGTTCTTC.

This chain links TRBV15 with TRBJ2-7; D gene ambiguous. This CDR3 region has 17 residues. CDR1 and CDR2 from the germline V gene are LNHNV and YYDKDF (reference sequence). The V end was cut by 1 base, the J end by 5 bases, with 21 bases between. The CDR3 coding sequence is TGTGCCACCAGCAGAGTTCGATTATTTACGGCCCCGGACGAGCAGTACTTC. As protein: CATSRVRLFTAPDEQYF. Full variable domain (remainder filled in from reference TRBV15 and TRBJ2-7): DAMVIQNPRYQVTQFGKPVTLSCSQTLNHNVMYWYQQKSSQAPKLLFHYYDKDFNNEADTPDNFQSRRPNTSFCFLDIRSPGLGDTAMYLCATSRVRLFTAPDEQYFGPGTRLTVT.

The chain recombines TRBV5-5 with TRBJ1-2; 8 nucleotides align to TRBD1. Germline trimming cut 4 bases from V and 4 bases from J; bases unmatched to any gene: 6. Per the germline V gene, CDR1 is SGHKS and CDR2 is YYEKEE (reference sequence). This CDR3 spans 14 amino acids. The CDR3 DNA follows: TGTGCCAGCAGCAGAACAGGGGGAGCCTATGGCTACACCTTC. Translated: CASSRTGGAYGYTF. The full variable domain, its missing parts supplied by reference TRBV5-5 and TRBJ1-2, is DAGVTQSPTHLIKTRGQQVTLRCSPISGHKSVSWYQQVLGQGPQFIFQYYEKEERGRGNFPDRFSARQFPNYSSELNVNALLLGDSALYLCASSRTGGAYGYTFGSGTRLTVV.

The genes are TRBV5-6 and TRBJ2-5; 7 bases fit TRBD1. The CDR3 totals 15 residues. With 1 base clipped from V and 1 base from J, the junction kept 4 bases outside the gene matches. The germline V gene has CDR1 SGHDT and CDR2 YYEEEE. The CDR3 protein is CASSLLRDSQETQYF. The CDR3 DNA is TGTGCCAGCAGCTTGCTTCGGGACAGCCAAGAGACCCAGTACTTC. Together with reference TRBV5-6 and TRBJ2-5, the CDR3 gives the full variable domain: DAGVTQSPTHLIKTRGQQVTLRCSPKSGHDTVSWYQQALGQGPQFIFQYYEEEERQRGNFPDRFSGHQFPNYSSELNVNALLLGDSALYLCASSLLRDSQETQYFGPGTRLLVL.

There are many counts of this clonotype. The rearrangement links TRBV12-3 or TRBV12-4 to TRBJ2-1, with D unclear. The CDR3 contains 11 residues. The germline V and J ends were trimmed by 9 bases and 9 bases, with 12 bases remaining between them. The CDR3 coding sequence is TGTGCCAGTAGTGGGTTCGGTGAGCAGTTCTTC. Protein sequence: CASSGFGEQFF.

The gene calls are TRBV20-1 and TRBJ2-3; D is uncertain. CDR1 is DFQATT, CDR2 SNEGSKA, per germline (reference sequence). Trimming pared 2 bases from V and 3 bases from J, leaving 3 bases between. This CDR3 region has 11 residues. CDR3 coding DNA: TGCAGTGCTAGATGGACAGATACGCAGTATTTT. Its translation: CSARWTDTQYF.

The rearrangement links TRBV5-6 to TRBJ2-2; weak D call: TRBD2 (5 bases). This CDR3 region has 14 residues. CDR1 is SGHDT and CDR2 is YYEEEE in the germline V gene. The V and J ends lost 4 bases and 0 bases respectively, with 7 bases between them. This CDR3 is CASSLAPNTGELFF. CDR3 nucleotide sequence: TGTGCCAGCAGCCTAGCTCCGAACACCGGGGAGCTGTTTTTT.

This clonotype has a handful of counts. The CDR3 bases are TGTGCCAGCTCGCCCCCTAGCGGGGGGGCAACAGATACGCAGTATTTT. Protein: CASSPPSGGATDTQYF. The V call is TRBV18, the J call TRBJ2-3; 12 bases are a match to TRBD2. The CDR3 sequence is 16 residues long. The V gene end was trimmed by 6 bases and the J gene end by 3 bases; junction bases not matched to a gene: 7. Germline V CDR1 and CDR2: KGHSH, LQKENI.

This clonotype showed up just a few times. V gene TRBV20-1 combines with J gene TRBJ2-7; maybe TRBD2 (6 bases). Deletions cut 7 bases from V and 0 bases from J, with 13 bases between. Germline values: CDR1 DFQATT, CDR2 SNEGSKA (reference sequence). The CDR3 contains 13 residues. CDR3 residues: CSVGGLGSYEQYF. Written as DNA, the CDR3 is TGCAGTGTGGGGGGATTGGGCTCCTACGAGCAGTACTTC.

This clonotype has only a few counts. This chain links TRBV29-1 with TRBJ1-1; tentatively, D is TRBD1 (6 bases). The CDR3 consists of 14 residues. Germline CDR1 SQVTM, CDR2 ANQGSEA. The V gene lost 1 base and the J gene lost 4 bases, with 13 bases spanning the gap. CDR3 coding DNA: TGCAGCGTTGAAGCCCCGGGACACCTCACTGAAGCTTTCTTT. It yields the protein CSVEAPGHLTEAFF.

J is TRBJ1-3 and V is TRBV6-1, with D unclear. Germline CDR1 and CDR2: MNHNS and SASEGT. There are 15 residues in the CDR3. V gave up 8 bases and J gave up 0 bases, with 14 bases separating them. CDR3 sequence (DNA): TGTGCCAGCGCCGACCGAAGAGTCTCTGGAAACACCATATATTTT. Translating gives CASADRRVSGNTIYF.

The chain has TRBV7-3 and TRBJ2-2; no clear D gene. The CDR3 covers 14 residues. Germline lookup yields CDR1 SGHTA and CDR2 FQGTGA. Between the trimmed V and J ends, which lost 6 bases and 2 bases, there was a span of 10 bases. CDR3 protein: CASRRTDNTGELFF. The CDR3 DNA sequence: TGTGCCAGCAGAAGGACGGACAACACCGGGGAGCTGTTTTTT.

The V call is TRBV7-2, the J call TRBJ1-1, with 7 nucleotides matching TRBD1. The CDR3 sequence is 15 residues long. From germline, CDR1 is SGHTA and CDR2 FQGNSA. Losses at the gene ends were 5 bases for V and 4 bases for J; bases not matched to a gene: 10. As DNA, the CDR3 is TGTGCCAGCAGCCCCCGTCGCCCAGGGGGCACTGAAGCTTTCTTT. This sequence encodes CASSPRRPGGTEAFF.

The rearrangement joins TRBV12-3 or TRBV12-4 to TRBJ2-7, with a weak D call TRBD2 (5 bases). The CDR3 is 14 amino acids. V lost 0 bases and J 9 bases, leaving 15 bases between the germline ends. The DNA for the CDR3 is TGTGCCAGCAGTTTAGCTCCCGGGGTAGTGGGGCAGTACTTC. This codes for CASSLAPGVVGQYF.

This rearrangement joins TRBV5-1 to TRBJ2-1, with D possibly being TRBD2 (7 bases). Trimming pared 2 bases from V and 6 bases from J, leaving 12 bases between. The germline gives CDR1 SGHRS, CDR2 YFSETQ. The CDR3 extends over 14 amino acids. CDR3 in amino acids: CASSFGGAANEQFF. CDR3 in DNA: TGCGCCAGCAGCTTTGGGGGGGCCGCCAATGAGCAGTTCTTC.

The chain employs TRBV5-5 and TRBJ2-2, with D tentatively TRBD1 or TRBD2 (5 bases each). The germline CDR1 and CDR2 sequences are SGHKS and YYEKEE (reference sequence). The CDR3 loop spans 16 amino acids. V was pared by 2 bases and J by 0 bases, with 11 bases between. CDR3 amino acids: CASSFGAGTNTGELFF. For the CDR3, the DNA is TGTGCCAGCAGCTTCGGGGCAGGGACGAACACCGGGGAGCTGTTTTTT. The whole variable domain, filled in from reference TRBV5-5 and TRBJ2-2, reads DAGVTQSPTHLIKTRGQQVTLRCSPISGHKSVSWYQQVLGQGPQFIFQYYEKEERGRGNFPDRFSARQFPNYSSELNVNALLLGDSALYLCASSFGAGTNTGELFFGEGSRLTVL.

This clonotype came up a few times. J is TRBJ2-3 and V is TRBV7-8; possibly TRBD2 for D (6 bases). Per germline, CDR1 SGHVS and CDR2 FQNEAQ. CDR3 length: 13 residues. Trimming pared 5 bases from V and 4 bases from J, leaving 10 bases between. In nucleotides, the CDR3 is TGTGCCAGCAGCCGACTAGTCGCAGATACGCAGTATTTT. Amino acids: CASSRLVADTQYF.

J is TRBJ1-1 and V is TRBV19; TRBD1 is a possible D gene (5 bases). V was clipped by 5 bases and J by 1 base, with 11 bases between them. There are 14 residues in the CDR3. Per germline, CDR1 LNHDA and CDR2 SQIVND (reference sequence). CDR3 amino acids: CASSVTAANTEAFF. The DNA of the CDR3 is TGTGCCAGTAGTGTGACAGCTGCGAACACTGAAGCTTTCTTT. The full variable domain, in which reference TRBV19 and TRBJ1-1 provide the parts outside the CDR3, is DGGITQSPKYLFRKEGQNVTLSCEQNLNHDAMYWYRQDPGQGLRLIYYSQIVNDFQKGDIAEGYSVSREKKESFPLTVTSAQKNPTAFYLCASSVTAANTEAFFGQGTRLTVV.

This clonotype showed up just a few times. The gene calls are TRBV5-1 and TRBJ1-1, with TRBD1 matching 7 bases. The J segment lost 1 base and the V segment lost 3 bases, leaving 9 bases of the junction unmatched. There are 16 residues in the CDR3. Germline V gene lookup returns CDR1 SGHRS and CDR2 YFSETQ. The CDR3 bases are TGCGCCAGCAGCTCGATGCCCGGGACAGCGAACACTGAAGCTTTCTTT. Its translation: CASSSMPGTANTEAFF.

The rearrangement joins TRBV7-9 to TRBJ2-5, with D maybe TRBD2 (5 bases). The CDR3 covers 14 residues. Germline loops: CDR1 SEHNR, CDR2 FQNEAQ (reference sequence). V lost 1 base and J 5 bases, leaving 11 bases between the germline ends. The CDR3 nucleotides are TGTGCCAGCAGCTTAGGAGGACTTTGGGAGACCCAGTACTTC. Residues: CASSLGGLWETQYF.

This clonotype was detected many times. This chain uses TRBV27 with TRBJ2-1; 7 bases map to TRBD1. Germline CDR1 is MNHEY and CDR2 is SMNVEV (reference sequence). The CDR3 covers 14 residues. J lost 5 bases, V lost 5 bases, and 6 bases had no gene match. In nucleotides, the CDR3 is TGTGCCAGCAGTCTTGGGGACAGCGACAATGAGCAGTTCTTC. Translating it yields CASSLGDSDNEQFF.

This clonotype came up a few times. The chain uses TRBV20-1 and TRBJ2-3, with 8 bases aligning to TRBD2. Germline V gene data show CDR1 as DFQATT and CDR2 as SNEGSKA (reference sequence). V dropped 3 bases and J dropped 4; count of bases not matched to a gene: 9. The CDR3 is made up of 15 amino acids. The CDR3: CSASGGGPHSDTQYF. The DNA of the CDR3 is TGCAGTGCTAGTGGCGGGGGGCCTCACTCAGATACGCAGTATTTT.

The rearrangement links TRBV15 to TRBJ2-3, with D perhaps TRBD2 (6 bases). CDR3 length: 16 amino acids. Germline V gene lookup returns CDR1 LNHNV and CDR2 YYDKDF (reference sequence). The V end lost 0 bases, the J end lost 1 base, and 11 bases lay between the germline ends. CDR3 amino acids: CATSRDRSGGTDTQYF. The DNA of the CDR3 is TGTGCCACCAGCAGAGATCGGTCGGGGGGCACAGATACGCAGTATTTT.

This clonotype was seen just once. For the CDR3, the DNA is TGTGCCAGCAGCTTACTAGCGGGAGTCACAGATACGCAGTATTTT. Residues: CASSLLAGVTDTQYF. This sequence joins TRBV7-2 and TRBJ2-3, with 10 bases that match TRBD2. CDR1 and CDR2 from the germline V gene are SGHTA and FQGNSA. Trimming removed 2 bases from V and 2 bases from J; junction bases left unmatched: 1. CDR3 length: 15 residues.

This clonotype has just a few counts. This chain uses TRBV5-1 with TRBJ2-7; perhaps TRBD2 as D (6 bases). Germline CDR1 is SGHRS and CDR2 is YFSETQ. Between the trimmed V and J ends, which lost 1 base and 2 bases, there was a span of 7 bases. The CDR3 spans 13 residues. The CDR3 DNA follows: TGCGCCAGCAGCTTGCGGGAGACCTACGAGCAGTACTTC. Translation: CASSLRETYEQYF.